The entry that follows covers one TCR beta chain sequence. The method was immunoSEQ multiplex PCR; TCRdb's version includes in-frame clones alone and lacks a portion of them. This table has under 450,000 clones, around 83% appearing once. Germline CDR1 SGHTA, CDR2 FQGNSA. This CDR3 comprises 16 residues. The V end was cut by 1 base, the J end by 5 bases, with 17 bases between. This sample is part of a study of blood T cell repertoires in COVID-19. About the research overall: The United States, Italy and Spain were the sources of the acute and convalescent COVID-19 samples.

Those enrolled, adults aged roughly 18 to 100 years, came from roughly 23 US areas. In assigning cohorts, the study relied on participant-reported clinical history. Two negative PCRs, clearance, or symptom resolution characterized the recovered Cohort 3 donors. Material: PBMCs or T cells enriched from blood (not recorded which). This chain links TRBV7-2 with TRBJ1-2; tentative D call: TRBD1 (5 bases). This clonotype was obtained from a woman in her 50s who had recovered from COVID-19. CDR3 in DNA: TGTGCCAGCAGCTTAGGGCTACAGGTGCCGGTTTATGGCTACACCTTC. It is translated as CASSLGLQVPVYGYTF.